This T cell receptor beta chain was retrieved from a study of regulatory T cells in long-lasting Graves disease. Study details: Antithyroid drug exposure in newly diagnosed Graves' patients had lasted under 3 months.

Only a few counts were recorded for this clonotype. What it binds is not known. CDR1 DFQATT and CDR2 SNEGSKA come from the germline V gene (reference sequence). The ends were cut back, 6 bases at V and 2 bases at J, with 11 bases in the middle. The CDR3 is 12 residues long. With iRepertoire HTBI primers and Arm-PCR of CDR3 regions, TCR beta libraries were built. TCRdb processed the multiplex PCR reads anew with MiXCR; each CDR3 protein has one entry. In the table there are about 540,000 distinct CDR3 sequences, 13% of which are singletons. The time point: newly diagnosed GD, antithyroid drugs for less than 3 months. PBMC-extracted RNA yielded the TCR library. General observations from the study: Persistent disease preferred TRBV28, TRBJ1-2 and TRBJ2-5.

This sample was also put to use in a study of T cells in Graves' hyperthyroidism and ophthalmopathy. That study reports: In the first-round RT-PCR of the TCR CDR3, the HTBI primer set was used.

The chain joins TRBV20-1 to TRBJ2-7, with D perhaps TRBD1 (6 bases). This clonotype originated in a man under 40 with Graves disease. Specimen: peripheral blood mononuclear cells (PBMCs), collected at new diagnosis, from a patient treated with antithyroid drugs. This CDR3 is CSANGGPYEQYF. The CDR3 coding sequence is TGCAGTGCAAATGGGGGCCCCTACGAGCAGTACTTC.